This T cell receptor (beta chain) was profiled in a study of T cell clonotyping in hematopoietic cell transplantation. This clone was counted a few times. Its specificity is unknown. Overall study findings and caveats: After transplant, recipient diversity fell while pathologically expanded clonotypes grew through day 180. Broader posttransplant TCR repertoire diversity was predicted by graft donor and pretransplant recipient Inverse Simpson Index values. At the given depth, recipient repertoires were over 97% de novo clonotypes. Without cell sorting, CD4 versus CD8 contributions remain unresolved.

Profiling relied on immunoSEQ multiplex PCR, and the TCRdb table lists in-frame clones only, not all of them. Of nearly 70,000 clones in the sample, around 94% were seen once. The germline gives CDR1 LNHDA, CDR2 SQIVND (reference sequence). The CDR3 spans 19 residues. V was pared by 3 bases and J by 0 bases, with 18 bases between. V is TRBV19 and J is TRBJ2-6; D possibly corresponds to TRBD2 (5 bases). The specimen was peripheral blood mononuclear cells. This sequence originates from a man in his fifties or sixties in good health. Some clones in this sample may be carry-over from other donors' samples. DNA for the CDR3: TGTGCCAGTAGTATGCCCCGGGGAAGGTCACTCTCTGGGGCCAACGTCCTGACTTTC. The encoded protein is CASSMPRGRSLSGANVLTF. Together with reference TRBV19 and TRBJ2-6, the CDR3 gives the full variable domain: DGGITQSPKYLFRKEGQNVTLSCEQNLNHDAMYWYRQDPGQGLRLIYYSQIVNDFQKGDIAEGYSVSREKKESFPLTVTSAQKNPTAFYLCASSMPRGRSLSGANVLTFGAGSRLTVL.